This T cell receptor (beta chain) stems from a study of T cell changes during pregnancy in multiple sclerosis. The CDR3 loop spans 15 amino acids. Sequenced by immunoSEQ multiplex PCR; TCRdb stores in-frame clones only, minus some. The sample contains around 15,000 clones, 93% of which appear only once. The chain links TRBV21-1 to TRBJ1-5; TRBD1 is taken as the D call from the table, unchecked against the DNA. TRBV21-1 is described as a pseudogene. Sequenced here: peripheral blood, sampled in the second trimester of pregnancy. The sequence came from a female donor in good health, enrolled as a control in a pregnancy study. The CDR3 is CASSKGQGARQPQHF. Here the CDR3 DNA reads TGTGCCAGCAGCAAGGGACAGGGGGCTCGACAGCCCCAGCATTTT.